This T cell receptor (beta chain) comes out of a study of blood T cell repertoires in COVID-19. About the research overall: Acute and convalescent COVID-19 specimens originated in the United States, Italy and Spain. The analysed material was cDNA or gDNA that came from T cells, B-cell-depleted T cells, or PBMCs.

The CDR3 loop spans 14 amino acids. V shed 5 bases and J shed 0 bases, with 5 bases lying between them. CDR1 and CDR2 (germline): MDHEN, SYDVKM. Using immunoSEQ multiplex PCR, the repertoire was profiled, and TCRdb retains in-frame clones only, with some absent. The table has 220,000 or so clones, around 86% seen once. The receptor's source is a woman aged 45 to 65 with COVID-19, enrolled during active disease. The sequenced sample consisted of peripheral blood. The chain combines TRBV28 with TRBJ2-6, with unresolved D. CDR3 sequence (DNA): TGTGCCAGCAGTATCCACTCTGGGGCCAACGTCCTGACTTTC. It specifies CASSIHSGANVLTF.